This TCR beta chain was sequenced in a study of cytotoxic CD8 clonotypes in ibrutinib-treated CLL. Study-level information: On average, each sample had 255,043 productive templates and approximately 89,000 productive rearrangements.

This clone was observed at least ten times. Produced via immunoSEQ multiplex PCR; TCRdb's table is partial and in-frame only. The data show fewer than 80,000 clones, approximately 54% seen once. The sequencing here drew on PBMCs, taken after 12 months of ibrutinib treatment. The source is a human donor with chronic lymphocytic leukemia.

CDR3 nucleotide sequence: TGTGCCAGCAGCTTAGCGGTCTCCGGGACAACTAACTATGGCTACACCTTC. Translation: CASSLAVSGTTNYGYTF. This chain uses TRBV7-8 with TRBJ1-2; tentative D call: TRBD1 (6 bases). The CDR3 spans 17 residues. The germline V gene encodes CDR1 SGHVS and CDR2 FQNEAQ. Trimming removed 0 bases from V and 0 bases from J, with 14 bases in between. Supplemented by reference TRBV7-8 and TRBJ1-2, the full variable domain reads GAGVSQSPRYKVAKRGQDVALRCDPISGHVSLFWYQQALGQGPEFLTYFQNEAQLDKSGLPSDRFFAERPEGSVSTLKIQRTQQEDSAVYLCASSLAVSGTTNYGYTFGSGTRLTVV.